This entry describes one T cell receptor beta chain. This sample is drawn from a study of blood T cell repertoires in COVID-19. Only in-frame clones appear in the TCRdb table, and some are missing; sequencing was by immunoSEQ multiplex PCR. The data contain some 250,000 clones, around 82% of them singletons. Germline assignment: CDR1 SEHNR and CDR2 FQNEAQ (reference sequence). The CDR3 spans 18 residues. V trimming: 5 bases; J trimming: 1 base; junction bases outside the gene matches: 12. The V and J genes are TRBV7-9 and TRBJ2-1; 9 bases fit TRBD1. The material sequenced was peripheral blood. This clonotype originated in a man aged 35-49 years with active or convalescent COVID-19. CDR3 sequence (DNA): TGTGCCAGCAGCATACACCCGGACAGGGGACGGTCCTACAATGAGCAGTTCTTC. It translates to CASSIHPDRGRSYNEQFF.